This passage covers 19 T cell receptor beta chains from one sample sequenced in a study of blood T cell repertoires in COVID-19. Assay used: immunoSEQ multiplex PCR; TCRdb lists only in-frame clones, some missing. The sample includes fewer than 200,000 clones, approximately 80% of them seen just once. The sequencing input was peripheral blood. These receptors originate from a woman aged 80 or over with COVID-19, enrolled during active disease.

This rearrangement joins TRBV6-6 to TRBJ1-1; 8 nucleotides agree with TRBD1. Losses at the gene ends were 7 bases for V and 11 bases for J; bases not matched to a gene: 6. Germline V gives CDR1 MNHNY, CDR2 SVGAGI (reference sequence). CDR3 size: 11 residues. The DNA of the CDR3 is TGTGCCAGCATTTCCGACAGGGGTGCTTTCTTT. This codes for CASISDRGAFF.

The V and J genes are TRBV21-1 and TRBJ2-5; the table's D gene call, TRBD2, was not cross checked with the DNA. TRBV21-1 is annotated as a pseudogene. This CDR3 has 16 amino acids. This chain's CDR3 is CASSLGSVGSQETQYF. As DNA, the CDR3 is TGTGCCAGCAGCCTTGGTAGCGTGGGGTCCCAAGAGACCCAGTACTTC.

J is TRBJ1-2 and V is TRBV7-9, with 10 bases that match TRBD1. Germline-derived CDR1 and CDR2 are SEHNR and FQNEAQ (reference sequence). Unmatched junction bases numbered 13, after V lost 7 bases and J lost 14 bases. CDR3 length equals 13 residues. The DNA of the CDR3 is TGTGCCAGCAAGAGGGGACAGGGGCAACATGAAACCTTC. Amino acids: CASKRGQGQHETF.

The J gene is TRBJ2-5, the V gene TRBV15; 8 bases line up with TRBD1. The germline V gene has CDR1 LNHNV and CDR2 YYDKDF (reference sequence). The V gene end was trimmed by 6 bases and the J gene end by 3 bases; junction bases not matched to a gene: 3. The CDR3 spans 13 residues. CDR3 sequence (DNA): TGTGCCACCAGTGGACAGGGAGAAGAGACCCAGTACTTC. The encoded protein is CATSGQGEETQYF.

The V call is TRBV6-6, the J call TRBJ1-5, with 10 bases aligning to TRBD1. The V and J ends lost 4 bases and 6 bases, in that order; junction bases with no gene match: 3. Germline CDR1 MNHNY, CDR2 SVGAGI (reference sequence). There are 14 residues in the CDR3. CDR3 sequence: CASSSTGGGQPQHF. The CDR3 coding sequence is TGTGCCAGCAGTTCGACAGGGGGCGGTCAGCCCCAGCATTTT.

CDR3 DNA: TGTGCCATCAGGGGCAGGGCCGTCTATGGCTACACCTTC. Translated, it gives CAIRGRAVYGYTF. This chain links TRBV10-3 with TRBJ1-2; tentatively, D is TRBD1 (5 bases). The V gene's germline CDR1 is ENHRY and CDR2 SYGVKD. The CDR3 has 13 amino acids. V was clipped by 6 bases and J by 4 bases, with 12 bases between them.

The chain recombines TRBV7-9 with TRBJ1-4; a possible D gene is TRBD1 (5 bases). The V end lost 0 bases, the J end lost 8 bases, and 13 bases lay between the germline ends. This CDR3 has 15 amino acids. Per the germline V gene, CDR1 is SEHNR and CDR2 is FQNEAQ (reference sequence). DNA for the CDR3: TGTGCCAGCAGCTTAGCGGGGGGTTCTGGGGAAAAACTGTTTTTT. It specifies CASSLAGGSGEKLFF.

The chain links TRBV5-4 to TRBJ2-7; TRBD1 agrees at 9 bases. V gave up 3 bases and J gave up 3 bases; unmatched junction bases: 4. This CDR3 comprises 14 residues. From germline, CDR1 is SGHNT and CDR2 YYREEE (reference sequence). The CDR3 spells CASSSGQGDYEQYF. The CDR3 nucleotides read TGTGCCAGCAGCTCGGGACAGGGCGACTACGAGCAGTACTTC.

The chain links TRBV5-1 to TRBJ1-1; 7 positions agree with TRBD1. This CDR3 is 14 amino acids long. Germline assignment: CDR1 SGHRS and CDR2 YFSETQ. After removal of 4 bases from V and 0 bases from J, the junction contained 3 bases not matched to a gene. CDR3 region: CASSMGQMNTEAFF. CDR3 nucleotide sequence: TGCGCCAGCAGCATGGGACAGATGAACACTGAAGCTTTCTTT.

This chain connects TRBV4-2 to TRBJ1-5, with unresolved D. V dropped 0 bases and J dropped 4 bases, with 4 bases sitting between them. The germline V gene encodes CDR1 LGHNA and CDR2 YNFKEQ. The CDR3 covers 13 residues. DNA of the CDR3: TGTGCCAGCAGCCAAGACTTTAATCAGCCCCAGCATTTT. The encoded protein is CASSQDFNQPQHF.

This chain connects TRBV3-1 (or the pseudogene TRBV3-2) to TRBJ2-5; maybe TRBD1 (5 bases). Trimming removed 1 base at V and 10 bases at J, with 13 bases between. Germline V CDR1 and CDR2: LGHDT, YNNKEL (reference sequence). The CDR3 runs 13 residues. The CDR3 nucleotides read TGTGCCAGCAGCCAAGTTGGGGCGGAGCGCCAGTACTTC. Translating it yields CASSQVGAERQYF.

The chain has TRBV4-3 and TRBJ1-5; no firm D call. Germline loops: CDR1 LGHNA, CDR2 YSLEER. V dropped 0 bases and J dropped 4 bases, with 10 bases sitting between them. The CDR3 has 15 amino acids. CDR3 amino acids: CASSQDPLANQPQHF. CDR3 nucleotides: TGCGCCAGCAGCCAAGATCCCCTGGCTAATCAGCCCCAGCATTTT.

The J gene is TRBJ1-2, the V gene TRBV28; 9 nucleotides align to TRBD1. This CDR3 region has 15 residues. The V segment lost 7 bases and the J segment 6 bases; nucleotides outside the gene matches: 12. CDR1 is MDHEN and CDR2 is SYDVKM in the germline V gene. The CDR3 reads CASTGTGRINDGYTF. CDR3 nucleotide sequence: TGTGCCAGCACCGGGACAGGGCGAATTAATGATGGCTACACCTTC.

The V and J genes are TRBV10-3 and TRBJ2-2, with 9 nucleotides matching TRBD2. The CDR3 loop spans 14 amino acids. Unmatched junction bases numbered 4, after V lost 10 bases and J lost 1 base. CDR1 ENHRY and CDR2 SYGVKD come from the germline V gene. The CDR3 protein is CATISGRNTGELFF. DNA of the CDR3: TGTGCCACGATTAGCGGGAGGAACACCGGGGAGCTGTTTTTT.

J is TRBJ2-7 and V is TRBV4-3, with TRBD1 matching over 7 bases. Trimming at V came to 3 bases and at J to 5 bases, leaving 10 bases not matched to a gene. The CDR3 runs 15 residues. Germline lookup yields CDR1 LGHNA and CDR2 YSLEER. CDR3 protein: CASSQSRQGADEQYF. CDR3 in DNA: TGCGCCAGCAGCCAGTCGCGACAGGGTGCCGACGAGCAGTACTTC.

This clone was found a few times. The CDR3 DNA is TGTGCCAGCAGCAAAGTTAAGAGTACTAGGGACTCCTACAATGAGCAGTTCTTC. Protein sequence: CASSKVKSTRDSYNEQFF. The V and J genes are TRBV21-1 and TRBJ2-1; the table names TRBD2, a call not compared with the DNA. TRBV21-1 is noted as a pseudogene. The CDR3 consists of 18 residues.

This clone came up once. The rearrangement joins TRBV7-9 to TRBJ1-2, with 12 bases identical to TRBD1. The germline V gene has CDR1 SEHNR and CDR2 FQNEAQ (reference sequence). V lost 4 bases and J lost 8; bases outside the gene matches: 8. The CDR3 is made up of 15 amino acids. CDR3 region: CASSSPGQGADGYTF. The CDR3 DNA sequence: TGTGCCAGCAGCTCGCCGGGACAGGGGGCGGACGGCTACACCTTC.

This clone was counted between two and nine times. The junction differs from germline at one of its ends, possibly a read error. The V gene is TRBV7-9, the J gene TRBJ2-7; 11 bases are shared with TRBD1. There are 14 residues in the CDR3. CDR1 and CDR2 from the germline V gene are SEHNR and FQNEAQ (reference sequence). CDR3 nucleotide sequence: TGTGCCATATTAACCGGGACAGGGGGTTACGTGCAGTACTTC. Protein sequence: CAILTGTGGYVQYF.

The rearrangement uses TRBV7-2 and TRBJ1-2, with D uncertain. The CDR3 consists of 14 residues. Looked up from germline, CDR1 is SGHTA and CDR2 is FQGNSA. The germline V and J ends were trimmed by 1 base and 4 bases, with 10 bases remaining between them. The CDR3 protein is CASSLGQKFYGYTF. The CDR3 coding sequence is TGTGCCAGCAGCTTAGGCCAGAAATTCTATGGCTACACCTTC.